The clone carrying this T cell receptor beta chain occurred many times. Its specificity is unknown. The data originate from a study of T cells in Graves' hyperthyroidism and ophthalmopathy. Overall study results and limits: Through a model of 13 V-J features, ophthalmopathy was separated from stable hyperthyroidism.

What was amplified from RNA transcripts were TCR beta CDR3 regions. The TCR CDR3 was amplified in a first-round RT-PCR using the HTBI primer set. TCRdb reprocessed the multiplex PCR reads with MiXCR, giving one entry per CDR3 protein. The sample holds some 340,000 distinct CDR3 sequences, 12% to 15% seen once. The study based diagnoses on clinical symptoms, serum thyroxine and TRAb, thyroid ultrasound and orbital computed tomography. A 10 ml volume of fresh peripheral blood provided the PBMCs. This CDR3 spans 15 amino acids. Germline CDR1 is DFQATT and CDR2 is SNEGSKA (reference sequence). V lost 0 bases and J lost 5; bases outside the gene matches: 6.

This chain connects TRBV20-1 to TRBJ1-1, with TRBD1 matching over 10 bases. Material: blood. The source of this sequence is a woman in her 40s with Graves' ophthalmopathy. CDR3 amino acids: CSARDLDRGKTEAFF. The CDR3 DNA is TGCAGTGCTAGAGATTTGGACAGGGGGAAGACTGAAGCTTTCTTT.